This record looks at one T cell receptor (beta chain) sequence and its context. Its specificity is unknown. The germline V gene has CDR1 SGHKS and CDR2 YYEKEE (reference sequence). The germline V and J ends were trimmed by 0 bases and 9 bases, with 16 bases remaining between them. The CDR3 loop spans 15 amino acids. Sequencing used immunoSEQ multiplex PCR; TCRdb keeps in-frame clones, though not all of them. This sample has roughly 190,000 clones; 92% occur once, and the top ten carry over 1%. These data are taken from a study of T cell responses to AZD1222 COVID-19 vaccine. About the research overall: Pooling of second doses given at about 4 or about 12 weeks was done.

Study results and limitations: Samples come after the peak T cell response, not at day 14.

The sequences come from peripheral blood, collected on day 0 of AZD1222 vaccination. The chain recombines TRBV5-5 with TRBJ1-5; D remains unclear. This TCR was sampled from an adult in good health. CDR3 residues: CASSLASGPGPPQHF. CDR3 DNA: TGTGCCAGCAGCTTGGCGTCAGGACCAGGTCCGCCCCAGCATTTT.